This T cell receptor (beta chain) was recovered during a study of early T cells in non-severe SARS-CoV-2 infection. Each CDR3 protein is one row after TCRdb ran MiXCR on the 5' RACE reads. The profile covers 95,000 to 110,000 distinct CDR3 sequences, with 11% appearing a single time and approximately 7.3% taken by the ten largest. Material for sequencing was whole blood. The TCR sequence derives from an adult who was a healthcare worker with PCR-confirmed SARS-CoV-2 infection or an uninfected control (not recorded which).

CDR3 in DNA: TGTGCCAGCAGCGTGATACTAGCGGTCACAGATACGCAGTATTTT. Its translation: CASSVILAVTDTQYF. The chain joins TRBV7-2 to TRBJ2-3; 8 nucleotides agree with TRBD2. Germline V gene lookup returns CDR1 SGHTA and CDR2 FQGNSA. The V gene end was trimmed by 5 bases and the J gene end by 2 bases; junction bases not matched to a gene: 6. This CDR3 contains 15 residues.